This TCR beta chain was sequenced in a study of regulatory T cells in long-lasting Graves disease. Study summary: More than 5 years of antithyroid drugs with positive TSH receptor antibodies defined persistent Graves' disease. The study's findings and limits: Between persistent patients, fewer than 3,500 public clonotypes were shared, exceeding the approximately 990 shared between new patients.

Construction of the TCR beta libraries employed iRepertoire HTBI primers in conjunction with Arm-PCR of CDR3 regions. TCRdb independently ran MiXCR on the multiplex PCR reads; one entry per CDR3 protein. The data hold some 450,000 distinct CDR3 sequences, with about a quarter observed a single time. Stated time point: persistent/refractory GD, antithyroid drugs over 5 years with positive TRAb. The TCR library was prepared using RNA isolated from PBMCs. The CDR3 extends over 15 amino acids. Germline-derived CDR1 and CDR2 are MDHEN and SYDVKM. The table lists this clonotype with a few counts. Antigen unknown. It may be a read error: a sequence one base away is much more abundant.

V gene TRBV28 combines with J gene TRBJ2-7; 9 nucleotides line up with TRBD1. Sequencing used peripheral blood mononuclear cells (PBMCs), obtained when the disease was refractory, from a patient treated with antithyroid drugs. The receptor was derived from a female donor with Graves disease. The CDR3 sequence: CASSLYGTGSYKQYF. The CDR3 bases are TGTGCCAGCAGTTTATATGGGACAGGGTCCTACAAGCAGTACTTC.